This T cell receptor (beta chain) was captured in a study of blood T cell repertoires in COVID-19. Recovered Cohort 3 donors showed two negative PCRs, clearance, or symptom resolution. The ends were cut back, 5 bases at V and 8 bases at J, with 12 bases in the middle. Germline CDR1 is LNHNV and CDR2 is YYDKDF (reference sequence). The CDR3 totals 12 residues. The table came from immunoSEQ multiplex PCR; TCRdb's copy has only in-frame clones and leaves some out. The sample carries roughly 320,000 clones, 80% to 90% recorded once. Only a few counts were recorded for this clone. This rearrangement joins TRBV15 to TRBJ1-1; perhaps TRBD1 as D (6 bases). The clonotype originates from a man between 25 and 39 years old who had recovered from COVID-19. The sample was PBMCs or T cells enriched from blood (not recorded which). The chain's CDR3 is CATSGFRGEAFF. The CDR3 nucleotides read TGTGCCACCAGCGGGTTCAGGGGAGAAGCTTTCTTT.